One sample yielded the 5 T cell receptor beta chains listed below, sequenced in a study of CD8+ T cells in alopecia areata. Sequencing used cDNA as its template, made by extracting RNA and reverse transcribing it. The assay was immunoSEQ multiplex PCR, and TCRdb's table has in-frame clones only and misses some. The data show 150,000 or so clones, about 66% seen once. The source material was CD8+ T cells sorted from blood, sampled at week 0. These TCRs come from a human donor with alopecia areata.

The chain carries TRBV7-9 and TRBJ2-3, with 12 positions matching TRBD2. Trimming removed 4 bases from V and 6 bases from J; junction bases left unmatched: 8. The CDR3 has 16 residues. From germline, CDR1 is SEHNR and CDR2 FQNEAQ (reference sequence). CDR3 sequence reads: CASSSPRTSGEDTQYF. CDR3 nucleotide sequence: TGTGCCAGCAGCTCCCCTAGGACTAGCGGGGAGGATACGCAGTATTTT. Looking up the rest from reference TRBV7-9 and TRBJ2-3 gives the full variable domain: DTGVSQNPRHKITKRGQNVTFRCDPISEHNRLYWYRQTLGQGPEFLTYFQNEAQLEKSRLLSDRFSAERPKGSFSTLEIQRTEQGDSAMYLCASSSPRTSGEDTQYFGPGTRLTVL.

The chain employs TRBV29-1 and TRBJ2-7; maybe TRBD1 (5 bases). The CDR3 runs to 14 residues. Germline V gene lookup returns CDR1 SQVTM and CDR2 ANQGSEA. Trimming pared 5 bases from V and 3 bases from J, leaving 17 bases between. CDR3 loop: CSVQLSMGLYEQYF. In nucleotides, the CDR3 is TGCAGCGTTCAACTTTCCATGGGGCTCTACGAGCAGTACTTC.

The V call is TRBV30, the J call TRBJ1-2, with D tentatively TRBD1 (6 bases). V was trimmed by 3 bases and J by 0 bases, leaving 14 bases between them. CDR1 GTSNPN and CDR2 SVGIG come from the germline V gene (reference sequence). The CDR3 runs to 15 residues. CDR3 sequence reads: CAWRSGEGANYGYTF. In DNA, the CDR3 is TGTGCCTGGAGAAGTGGTGAGGGGGCTAACTATGGCTACACCTTC.

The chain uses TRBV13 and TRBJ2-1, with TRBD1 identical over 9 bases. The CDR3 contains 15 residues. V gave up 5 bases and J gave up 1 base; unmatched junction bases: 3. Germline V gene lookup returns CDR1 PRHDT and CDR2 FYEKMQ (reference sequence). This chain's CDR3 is CASSEDRGSYNEQFF. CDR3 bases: TGTGCCAGCAGCGAGGACAGGGGATCCTACAATGAGCAGTTCTTC.

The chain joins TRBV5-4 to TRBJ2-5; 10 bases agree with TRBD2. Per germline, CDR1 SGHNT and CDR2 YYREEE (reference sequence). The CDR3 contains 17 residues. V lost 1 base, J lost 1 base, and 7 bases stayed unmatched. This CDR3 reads CASSLLVLAGAQETQYF. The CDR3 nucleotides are TGTGCCAGCAGCTTGTTAGTGCTAGCGGGGGCCCAAGAGACCCAGTACTTC.